This T cell receptor (beta chain) was sequenced for a study of T-cell reconstitution after alpha-beta-depleted transplantation in children. This clonotype was recorded at least ten times. Antigen specificity is unknown. Study findings and constraints: Among T cells one year after transplant, newly produced cells accounted for most counts and diversity. The study reportedly traced alpha-beta T cells about two months after transplant to several hundred expanded graft clones. At day 60, the high TCRbeta diversity found in some patients originated from recipient T cells and thymic progenitors that had survived.

Germline CDR1 is SGHRS and CDR2 is YFSETQ. The CDR3 covers 13 residues. The ends lost 4 bases at V and 3 bases at J; junction bases unmatched: 3. Using unique molecular identifiers, the investigators prepared the TCRbeta library. MiXCR was run by TCRdb on the PCR reads, yielding one entry per CDR3 protein. The table shows 480,000 or so distinct CDR3 sequences, with 10% to 13% occurring only once. The chain is built from TRBV5-1 and TRBJ2-7; 8 bases agree with TRBD2. This TCR came from a child between 2 and 9 years old with inherited bone marrow failure, due to receive a stem cell transplant. The specimen comprised PBMCs, sampled before TCRalphabeta/CD19-depleted stem cell transplant. The CDR3 nucleotides are TGCGCCAGCAGCGGGGGACTAGACTACGAGCAGTACTTC. Translation gives CASSGGLDYEQYF.